One and the same sample provided the 21 T cell receptor beta chains below, sequenced in a study of post-analysis software for immune sequencing data. Study outcomes and limitations: Controls showed lower frequencies than patients for roughly 5 TRBV segments, and TRBV5-6, TRBV5-1 and TRBV20-1 were among these.

The antigens these receptors bind are not known. The TCR beta cDNA libraries contained unique molecular identifiers. TCRdb re-derived calls from the PCR reads in MiXCR, one entry per CDR3 protein. The sample carries roughly 540,000 distinct CDR3 sequences, roughly 34% recorded once. Sequenced material: blood. These receptors were collected from a girl aged 2-17 years with multiple sclerosis.

In its sample, this clonotype was seen a few times. V is TRBV7-9 and J is TRBJ1-2; TRBD1 matches 7 bases. Trimming removed 2 bases from V and 4 bases from J; junction bases left unmatched: 4. The CDR3 is made up of 14 amino acids. Germline assignment: CDR1 SEHNR and CDR2 FQNEAQ (reference sequence). CDR3 nucleotides: TGTGCCAGCAGCTTAAGACAGGGTAGCTATGGCTACACCTTC. Its protein is CASSLRQGSYGYTF.

There are a few counts of this clonotype. This chain uses TRBV29-1 with TRBJ2-3; D is unresolved. Germline loops: CDR1 SQVTM, CDR2 ANQGSEA. The CDR3 consists of 11 residues. V lost 7 bases and J lost 4, with 9 bases in between. DNA for the CDR3: TGCAGCGCCCTAGAGCCAGATACGCAGTATTTT. Its translation is CSALEPDTQYF.

This clonotype was detected ten times or more. The gene calls are TRBV5-1 and TRBJ2-7, with 7 bases aligning to TRBD1. The germline V gene encodes CDR1 SGHRS and CDR2 YFSETQ. This CDR3 has 15 residues. J lost 2 bases, V lost 4 bases, and 9 bases had no gene match. The DNA for the CDR3 is TGCGCCAGCAGCCCGGGGACAGACTCGACCTACGAGCAGTACTTC. It is translated as CASSPGTDSTYEQYF.

As regards this clonotype: Relative to the germline gene, one junction end is altered; a read error may explain this. This sequence joins TRBV5-1 and TRBJ2-1; D gene uncertain. This CDR3 spans 13 amino acids. The germline CDR1 and CDR2 sequences are SGHRS and YFSETQ. In nucleotides, the CDR3 is TGCGCCAGCAGCTTGGGCCAGAACAATCAGCAGTTCTTC. Its protein product is CASSLGQNNQQFF.

The sample holds a few counts of this clonotype. The rearrangement joins TRBV29-1 to TRBJ2-5; TRBD2 is a possible D gene (6 bases). V shed 3 bases and J shed 4 bases, with 12 bases lying between them. Germline loops: CDR1 SQVTM, CDR2 ANQGSEA. This CDR3 region has 13 residues. In nucleotides, the CDR3 is TGCAGCGTTGAGGGGAGGTTTACAGAGACCCAGTACTTC. It encodes CSVEGRFTETQYF.

This clonotype was observed a handful of times. The chain recombines TRBV28 with TRBJ2-5; 9 bases are a match to TRBD1. V lost 3 bases, J lost 3 bases, and 5 bases stayed unmatched. The CDR3 consists of 15 residues. Germline V gives CDR1 MDHEN, CDR2 SYDVKM. Here the CDR3 reads CASSFLQGAKETQYF. CDR3 nucleotide sequence: TGTGCCAGCAGTTTCCTACAGGGGGCTAAAGAGACCCAGTACTTC.

This clonotype appeared a few times. The rearrangement uses TRBV12-3 or TRBV12-4 and TRBJ2-5, with 7 bases matching TRBD1. V lost 7 bases and J lost 1; bases outside the gene matches: 6. This CDR3 is built from 14 residues. The CDR3 sequence: CASNLGQPQETQYF. DNA of the CDR3: TGTGCCAGCAACCTGGGACAGCCCCAAGAGACCCAGTACTTC.

The chain joins TRBV12-3 or TRBV12-4 to TRBJ1-2; D gene uncertain. Trimming left V 3 bases short and J 4 bases short, with 9 bases between. The CDR3 extends over 13 amino acids. CDR3 sequence (DNA): TGTGCCAGCAGTTTGACCCCTTTCTATGGCTACACCTTC. This translates into CASSLTPFYGYTF.

This clonotype was detected ten times or more. The rearrangement links TRBV4-1 to TRBJ2-1, with D perhaps TRBD2 (5 bases). Germline V lookup: CDR1 MGHRA, CDR2 YSYEKL. CDR3 length: 15 amino acids. Deletions cut 7 bases from V and 7 bases from J, with 20 bases between. The CDR3 sequence: CASNGKDSSGNEQFF. In nucleotides, the CDR3 is TGCGCCAGCAACGGGAAGGACTCCTCGGGGAATGAGCAGTTCTTC.

The gene calls are TRBV27 and TRBJ2-3, with 10 positions matching TRBD2. The J segment lost 2 bases and the V segment lost 5 bases, leaving 13 bases of the junction unmatched. CDR1 and CDR2 from the germline V gene are MNHEY and SMNVEV (reference sequence). This CDR3 comprises 18 residues. CDR3 region: CASSLAGLAGEYTDTQYF. In nucleotides, the CDR3 is TGTGCCAGCAGTCTGGCGGGGCTAGCGGGGGAGTACACAGATACGCAGTATTTT.

The gene calls are TRBV13 and TRBJ2-3; TRBD2 aligns across 8 bases. Trimming cost V 2 bases and J 2 bases; bases outside gene matches: 6. Germline CDR1 PRHDT, CDR2 FYEKMQ (reference sequence). This CDR3 region has 16 residues. The CDR3 nucleotides are TGTGCCAGCAGCTTATCTCTAGCGGGCGTCACAGATACGCAGTATTTT. Its protein is CASSLSLAGVTDTQYF.

This clonotype was observed many times. The rearrangement joins TRBV4-1 to TRBJ2-3, with TRBD2 matching 8 bases. J gave up 1 base and V 2 bases, and 5 bases lay outside the gene matches. CDR1 and CDR2 from the germline V gene are MGHRA and YSYEKL. This CDR3 is built from 16 residues. The CDR3, as DNA: TGCGCCAGCAGCCAATGGCTAGCGGGCGGCACAGATACGCAGTATTTT. Amino acid sequence: CASSQWLAGGTDTQYF.

The chain has TRBV20-1 and TRBJ1-4, with D perhaps TRBD1 (6 bases). The CDR3 extends over 14 amino acids. V was shortened by 0 bases and J by 7 bases, with 12 bases between the two germline ends. Germline V gene lookup returns CDR1 DFQATT and CDR2 SNEGSKA (reference sequence). The CDR3 coding sequence is TGCAGTGCTAGAGATAACAGGGTCATTGAAAAACTGTTTTTT. As protein: CSARDNRVIEKLFF.

This clonotype has a handful of counts. DNA of the CDR3: TGCAGCGTTGAAGGACTACTAGCGGGGGAACGCGAGCAGTACTTC. It is translated as CSVEGLLAGEREQYF. The rearrangement uses TRBV29-1 and TRBJ2-7; TRBD2 aligns across 11 bases. This CDR3 contains 15 residues. The germline V gene encodes CDR1 SQVTM and CDR2 ANQGSEA. Trimming at V came to 1 base and at J to 6 bases, leaving 8 bases not matched to a gene.

The J gene is TRBJ2-5, the V gene TRBV20-1; possible D gene TRBD2, 6 bases. The J call may not be correct, given that the DNA end is closer to TRBJ2-7. The CDR3 covers 14 residues. In germline, CDR1 is DFQATT, CDR2 SNEGSKA (reference sequence). The CDR3 DNA sequence: TGCAGTGCTAGGAGGCAGGGACTCTCCTACGAGCAGTACTTC. Protein product: CSARRQGLSYEQYF.

As for this clonotype: One end of the junction varies from germline; a read error may be responsible. The chain uses TRBV6-5 and TRBJ1-6, with D possibly TRBD1 on 6 matching bases. The CDR3 has 18 amino acids. Germline V gene data show CDR1 as MNHEY and CDR2 as SVGAGI. The CDR3 DNA reads TGTGCTAGCAGTTACTCGACGCAGGGGACGTTTAAGGATTCACCCCTCCACTTT. Amino acids: CASSYSTQGTFKDSPLHF.

This clonotype showed up just a few times. The chain is built from TRBV5-1 and TRBJ2-1; D might be TRBD2 (7 bases). V was trimmed by 0 bases and J by 5 bases, leaving 12 bases between them. Germline V gene data show CDR1 as SGHRS and CDR2 as YFSETQ. The CDR3 is made up of 15 amino acids. The CDR3 is CASSLVGGPNNEQFF. The CDR3 nucleotides are TGCGCCAGCAGCTTGGTGGGGGGGCCAAACAATGAGCAGTTCTTC. Full variable domain (rest looked up from reference TRBV5-1 and TRBJ2-1): KAGVTQTPRYLIKTRGQQVTLSCSPISGHRSVSWYQQTPGQGLQFLFEYFSETQRNKGNFPGRFSGRQFSNSRSEMNVSTLELGDSALYLCASSLVGGPNNEQFFGPGTRLTVL.

This clonotype was found once. The chain joins TRBV29-1 to TRBJ1-1; D is unresolved. Germline V CDR1 and CDR2: SQVTM, ANQGSEA. The CDR3 spans 12 residues. V was trimmed by 4 bases and J by 1 base, leaving 7 bases between them. CDR3 DNA: TGCAGCGTTGGTCAGTGGAACACTGAAGCTTTCTTT. Amino acid sequence: CSVGQWNTEAFF.

This chain uses TRBV4-1 with TRBJ1-6, with 7 bases that match TRBD1. J was trimmed by 7 bases and V by 3 bases; bases with no gene match: 12. The CDR3 is 17 amino acids. The germline V gene has CDR1 MGHRA and CDR2 YSYEKL. The CDR3 DNA reads as TGCGCCAGCAGCCAGCTCAAACAGGGGTGGGCAAATTCACCCCTCCACTTT. Protein sequence: CASSQLKQGWANSPLHF.

This chain uses TRBV5-6 with TRBJ2-1, with D perhaps matching TRBD1 (5 bases). Trimming left V 1 base short and J 13 bases short, with 15 bases between. Germline CDR1 and CDR2: SGHDT and YYEEEE. This CDR3 is 13 amino acids long. CDR3 loop: CASSLLLREPQFF. The CDR3 nucleotides are TGTGCCAGCAGCTTGCTGCTCAGGGAACCTCAGTTCTTC. The full variable domain, in which reference TRBV5-6 and TRBJ2-1 provide the parts outside the CDR3, is DAGVTQSPTHLIKTRGQQVTLRCSPKSGHDTVSWYQQALGQGPQFIFQYYEEEERQRGNFPDRFSGHQFPNYSSELNVNALLLGDSALYLCASSLLLREPQFFGPGTRLTVL.

The V and J genes are TRBV6-6 and TRBJ1-1, with a weak D call TRBD1 (5 bases). The V end was cut by 6 bases, the J end by 0 bases, with 14 bases between. Germline assignment: CDR1 MNHNY and CDR2 SVGAGI (reference sequence). This CDR3 has 15 residues. CDR3 residues: CASSTSRGVNTEAFF. CDR3 bases: TGTGCCAGCAGCACAAGTAGGGGAGTGAACACTGAAGCTTTCTTT.